The T cell receptor (beta chain) under discussion was sequenced for a study of CD8+ T cells in alopecia areata. Across the whole study: The study gave treated patients oral tofacitinib at 5 to 10 mg twice daily.

Sequencing relied on a cDNA template that was reverse transcribed from extracted RNA. Clones were read by immunoSEQ multiplex PCR, and TCRdb kept only the in-frame ones, dropping some. The data contain fewer than 350,000 clones, about three fifths of them seen just once; the ten biggest clones take up about 1.8%. Whole-study findings and limits: With tofacitinib ongoing, many expanded lesional clones persisted in both scalp and blood. Researchers reported that TCR sharing among patients proved less clear than in mice, possibly HLA-linked.

Treatment described: oral pan-JAK inhibitor, 5-10 mg twice daily. About this clone itself: What it binds is not known.

This CDR3 comprises 12 residues. V shed 6 bases and J shed 0 bases, with 3 bases lying between them. The germline V gene has CDR1 WSHSY and CDR2 SAAADI. The sequence was collected from a human donor with alopecia areata. The V call is TRBV10-2, the J call TRBJ2-1; no definite D call. This specimen consisted of CD4+ T cells sorted from blood, obtained at week 24, from a patient treated with tofacitinib. CDR3 loop: CASRVSYNEQFF. Written as DNA, the CDR3 is TGCGCCAGCAGGGTCTCCTACAATGAGCAGTTCTTC.